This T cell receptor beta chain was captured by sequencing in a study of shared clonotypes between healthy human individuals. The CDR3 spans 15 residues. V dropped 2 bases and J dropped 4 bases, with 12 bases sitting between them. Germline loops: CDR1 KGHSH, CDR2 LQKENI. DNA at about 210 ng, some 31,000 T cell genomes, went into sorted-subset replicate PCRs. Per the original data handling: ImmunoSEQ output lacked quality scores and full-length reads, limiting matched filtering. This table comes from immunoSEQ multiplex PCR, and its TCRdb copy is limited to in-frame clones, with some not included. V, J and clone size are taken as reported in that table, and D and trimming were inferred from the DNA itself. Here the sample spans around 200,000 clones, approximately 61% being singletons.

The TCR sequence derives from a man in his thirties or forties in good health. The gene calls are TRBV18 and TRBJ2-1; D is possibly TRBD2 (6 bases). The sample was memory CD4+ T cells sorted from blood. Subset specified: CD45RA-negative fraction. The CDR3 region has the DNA TGTGCCAGCTCACCAAACGGGGCGGGGTACAATGAGCAGTTCTTC. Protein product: CASSPNGAGYNEQFF.